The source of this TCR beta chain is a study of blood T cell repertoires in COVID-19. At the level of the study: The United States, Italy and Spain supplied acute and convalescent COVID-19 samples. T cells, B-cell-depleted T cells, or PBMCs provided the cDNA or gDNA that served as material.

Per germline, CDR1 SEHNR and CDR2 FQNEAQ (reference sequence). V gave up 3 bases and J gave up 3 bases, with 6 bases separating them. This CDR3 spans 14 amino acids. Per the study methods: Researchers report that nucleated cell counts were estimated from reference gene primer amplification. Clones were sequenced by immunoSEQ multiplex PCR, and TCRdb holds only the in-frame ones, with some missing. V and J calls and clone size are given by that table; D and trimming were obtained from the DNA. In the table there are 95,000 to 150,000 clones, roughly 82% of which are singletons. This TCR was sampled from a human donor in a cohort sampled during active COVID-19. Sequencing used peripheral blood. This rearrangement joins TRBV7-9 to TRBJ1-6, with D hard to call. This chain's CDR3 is CASSFQNYNSPLHF. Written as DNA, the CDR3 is TGTGCCAGCAGCTTTCAAAACTATAATTCACCCCTCCACTTT.